The 10 T cell receptor beta chains listed next were all sequenced from one sample in a study of regulatory T cells in long-lasting Graves disease. Time point described: persistent/refractory GD, antithyroid drugs over 5 years with positive TRAb. The authors made the TCR library using RNA they extracted from PBMCs. For TCR beta, libraries came from iRepertoire HTBI primers and Arm-PCR of CDR3 regions. From the multiplex PCR reads, TCRdb called clonotypes with MiXCR, one entry per CDR3 protein. Here the sample spans about 470,000 distinct CDR3 sequences, roughly 21% being singletons. Sequenced here: peripheral blood mononuclear cells (PBMCs), sampled when the disease was refractory, from a patient treated with antithyroid drugs. The receptors were gathered from a female donor with Graves disease.

This chain connects TRBV19 to TRBJ2-1; D is undetermined. CDR1 is LNHDA, CDR2 SQIVND, per germline (reference sequence). This CDR3 spans 17 amino acids. Between the trimmed V and J ends, which lost 2 bases and 0 bases, there was a span of 14 bases. CDR3 coding DNA: TGTGCCAGTAGTATAATGAGCGTTTCTAGCTCCTACAATGAGCAGTTCTTC. Residues: CASSIMSVSSSYNEQFF.

The chain carries TRBV6-2 or TRBV6-3 and TRBJ2-1; D is unclear. This CDR3 has 12 amino acids. Germline V gene lookup returns CDR1 MNHEY and CDR2 SVGEGT. Trimming took off 4 bases at V and 12 bases at J, with 13 bases between the two ends. This chain's CDR3 is CASSLVGYGQFF. The DNA for the CDR3 is TGTGCCAGCAGTTTAGTGGGCTACGGGCAGTTCTTC.

This clonotype was counted once. A much larger clone is a single base away; this may be a read error. The rearrangement links TRBV7-8 to TRBJ1-5; D unresolved. Germline V gene lookup returns CDR1 SGHVS and CDR2 FQNEAQ. CDR3 length: 14 residues. CDR3 residues: CASGLGNSNQPQHF. The CDR3 nucleotides read TGTGCCAGCGGCTTAGGAAATAGCAATCAGCCCCAGCATTTT.

This clonotype was seen a handful of times. The rearrangement uses TRBV7-6 and TRBJ1-3; D not certain. The V end lost 5 bases, the J end lost 2 bases, and 10 bases lay between the germline ends. CDR3 size: 14 residues. Germline lookup yields CDR1 SGHVS and CDR2 FNYEAQ. The CDR3 is CASSPKGPGNTIYF. Written as DNA, the CDR3 is TGTGCCAGCAGCCCAAAAGGGCCTGGAAACACCATATATTTT.

This clonotype was detected ten times or more. The chain joins TRBV28 to TRBJ2-7, with a tentative D call TRBD2 (5 bases). V lost 6 bases and J 6 bases, leaving 21 bases between the germline ends. This CDR3 contains 15 residues. Per germline, CDR1 MDHEN and CDR2 SYDVKM. This CDR3 is CASRSIAPPRSEQYF. The CDR3 DNA is TGTGCCAGCAGATCTATAGCGCCACCACGGAGCGAGCAGTACTTC.

The rearrangement uses TRBV19 and TRBJ2-2, with D unclear. The CDR3 totals 14 residues. CDR1 and CDR2 from the germline V gene are LNHDA and SQIVND (reference sequence). The V end lost 1 base, the J end lost 3 bases, and 6 bases lay between the germline ends. CDR3 coding DNA: TGTGCCAGTAGTATAGTAGGGTACACCGGGGAGCTGTTTTTT. It specifies CASSIVGYTGELFF.

The chain joins TRBV28 to TRBJ1-3; the D is unclear. This CDR3 region has 13 residues. Looked up from germline, CDR1 is MDHEN and CDR2 is SYDVKM. The V end was cut by 3 bases, the J end by 10 bases, with 13 bases between. The CDR3 DNA reads as TGTGCCAGCAGTTTGTTGGCGGCGGAAACCATATATTTT. This translates into CASSLLAAETIYF.

The chain is built from TRBV6-5 and TRBJ1-6; TRBD1 aligns across 7 bases. Germline CDR1 MNHEY, CDR2 SVGAGI. The CDR3 is 15 amino acids. V shed 0 bases and J 7 bases; nucleotides not matched to a gene: 3. The CDR3 DNA is TGTGCCAGCAGTTACTCGGCCAGGGGGAATTCACCCCTCCACTTT. Its protein product is CASSYSARGNSPLHF.

The chain has TRBV28 and TRBJ2-3; TRBD2 aligns across 11 bases. V gave up 5 bases and J gave up 3 bases; unmatched junction bases: 10. Germline values: CDR1 MDHEN, CDR2 SYDVKM. CDR3 length equals 17 residues. As DNA, the CDR3 is TGTGCCAGCAGTACCCCCCTGGGACTAGCGGATACAGATACGCAGTATTTT. It specifies CASSTPLGLADTDTQYF.

This clonotype has more than one count but fewer than ten. This chain connects TRBV7-2 to TRBJ2-7, with D possibly being TRBD2 (5 bases). This CDR3 comprises 13 residues. The V end was cut by 0 bases, the J end by 9 bases, with 12 bases between. The germline V gene encodes CDR1 SGHTA and CDR2 FQGNSA. The CDR3 DNA follows: TGTGCCAGCAGCTTAGCAGAAGCGGTTCCGCAGTACTTC. This gives the protein CASSLAEAVPQYF.